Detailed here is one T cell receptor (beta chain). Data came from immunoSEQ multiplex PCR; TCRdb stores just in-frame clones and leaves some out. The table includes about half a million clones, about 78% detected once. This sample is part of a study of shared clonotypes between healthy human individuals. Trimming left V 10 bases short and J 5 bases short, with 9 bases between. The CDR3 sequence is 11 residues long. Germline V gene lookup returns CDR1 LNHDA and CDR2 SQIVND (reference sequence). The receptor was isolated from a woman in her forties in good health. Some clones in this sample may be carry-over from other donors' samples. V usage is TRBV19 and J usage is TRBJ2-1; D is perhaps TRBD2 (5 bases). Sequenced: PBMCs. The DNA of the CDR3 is TGTGCCACCAGACTAAACAATGAGCAGTTCTTC. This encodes CATRLNNEQFF. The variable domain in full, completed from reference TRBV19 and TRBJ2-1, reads DGGITQSPKYLFRKEGQNVTLSCEQNLNHDAMYWYRQDPGQGLRLIYYSQIVNDFQKGDIAEGYSVSREKKESFPLTVTSAQKNPTAFYLCATRLNNEQFFGPGTRLTVL.